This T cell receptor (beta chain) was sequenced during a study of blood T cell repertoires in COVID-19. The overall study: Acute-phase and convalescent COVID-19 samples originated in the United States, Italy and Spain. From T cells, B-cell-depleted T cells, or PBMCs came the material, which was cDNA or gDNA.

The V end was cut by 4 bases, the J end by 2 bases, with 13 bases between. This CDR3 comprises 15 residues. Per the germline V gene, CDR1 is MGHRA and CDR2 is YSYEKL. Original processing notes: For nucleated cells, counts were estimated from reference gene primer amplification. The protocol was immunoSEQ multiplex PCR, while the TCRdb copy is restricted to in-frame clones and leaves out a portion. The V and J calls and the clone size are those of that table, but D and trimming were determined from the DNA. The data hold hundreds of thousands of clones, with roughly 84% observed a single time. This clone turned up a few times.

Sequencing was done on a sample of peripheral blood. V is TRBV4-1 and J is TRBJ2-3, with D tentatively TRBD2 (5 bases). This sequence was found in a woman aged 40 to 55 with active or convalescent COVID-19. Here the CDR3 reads CASSLEGDFTDTQYF. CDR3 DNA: TGCGCCAGCAGCCTAGAGGGAGACTTCACAGATACGCAGTATTTT.